This is a list of T cell receptor beta chains from one sample in a study of breast tumors, draining lymph nodes, adjacent tissues. A single record per CDR3 protein comes from TCRdb applying MiXCR to the multiplex PCR reads. The table lists 50,000 to 85,000 distinct CDR3 sequences, 43% of them singletons. The sample taken for sequencing was breast tumor tissue. These receptors were collected from a female donor with breast cancer. Some clones in this sample may be carry-over from other donors' samples. CDR3s include the opening cysteine and the closing phenylalanine or tryptophan. The D gene is left open where the match is weak. Not all rows give a size; the values are once, few, many and, for expanded clones, a class.

V gene	J gene	D gene	clone size	CDR3 DNA	CDR3 protein
TRBV10-3	TRBJ1-5	NA	NA	TGTGCCATCAGTGAGTCCTCAGGGAGGGCTCAGCCCCAGCATTTT	CAISESSGRAQPQHF
TRBV6-2/TRBV6-3	TRBJ2-1	TRBD2	NA	TGTGCCAGCAGATCCTGGACTAGCGGGGGGGTCTTTAACAATGAGCAGTTCTTC	CASRSWTSGGVFNNEQFF
TRBV2	TRBJ2-2	NA	NA	TGTGCCAGCAGTGAAGTGTGGGGCGGGGAGCTGTTTTTT	CASSEVWGGELFF
TRBV5-6	TRBJ2-3	NA	NA	TGTGCCAGCAGCTCCTTTGGAAATGAGCAGTATTTT	CASSSFGNEQYF
TRBV5-1	TRBJ1-6	NA	many	TGCGCCAGCAGCTTAGAAGAAAAGTTTAATTCACCCCTCCACTTT	CASSLEEKFNSPLHF
TRBV10-3	TRBJ2-6	TRBD1	NA	TGTGCCATCAGTGAGTCTGGAACAGCATTCGGGACAGGGTTTTCTGGGGCCAACGTCCTGACTTTC	CAISESGTAFGTGFSGANVLTF
TRBV15	TRBJ2-5	TRBD1	once	TGTGCCACCAGCAGAAGACAGGGGAAAGAGACCCAGTACTTC	CATSRRQGKETQYF
TRBV7-8	TRBJ2-1	TRBD1	medium-sized	TGTGCCAGCGAATCGGGACAGGGCTCCTACAATGAGCAGTTCTTC	CASESGQGSYNEQFF
TRBV7-8	TRBJ2-6	NA	many	TGTGCCAGCAGCTTAGGAAGTGAGGCCAACGTCCTGACTTTC	CASSLGSEANVLTF
TRBV7-6	TRBJ2-7	TRBD2	many	TGTGCCAGCAGCTTTCAGCTAGCGGGAGGAGGAAGCTCCTACGAGCAGTACTTC	CASSFQLAGGGSSYEQYF
TRBV5-1	TRBJ1-4	NA	NA	TGCGCCAGCAAATCAGGTGCAACTAATGAAAAACTGTTTTTT	CASKSGATNEKLFF
TRBV11-2	TRBJ2-7	NA	medium-sized	TGTGCCAGCAGTTCCTACCTGGGTCTCATCTACGAGCAGTACTTC	CASSSYLGLIYEQYF
TRBV20-1	TRBJ1-3	NA	NA	TGCAGGCCCGGTGGGTCGTATAACTATGGCTACACCATATATTTT	CRPGGSYNYGYTIYF
TRBV20-1	TRBJ1-6	NA	NA	TGCAGTGCTAGGTCGGACGGGAATTCACCCCTCCACTTT	CSARSDGNSPLHF
TRBV27	TRBJ1-2	NA	NA	TGTGCCAGCAGTGCCATAGGGGTAGGGTATGGCTACACCTTC	CASSAIGVGYGYTF
TRBV9	TRBJ2-5	NA	NA	TGTGCCAGCGGCGTCGGGGCAGGGCACCAAGAGACCCCGTACTTC	CASGVGAGHQETPYF
TRBV4-1	TRBJ2-6	NA	NA	TGCGCCAGCAGCCAGGCTATAGGGGCCAACGTCCTGACTTTC	CASSQAIGANVLTF
TRBV19	TRBJ2-5	NA	many	TGTGCCAGCAGCCGTGGAGAGACCCAGTACTTC	CASSRGETQYF
TRBV5-6	TRBJ1-2	NA	few	TGTGCCAGCAGCTCGGAGTCGGTACCTGTCTATGGCTACACCTTC	CASSSESVPVYGYTF
TRBV10-3	TRBJ1-4	NA	NA	TGTGCCATCAGTGAGTCGGGGTCGTGGGAAAAACTGTTTTTT	CAISESGSWEKLFF
TRBV19	TRBJ1-2	NA	many	TGTGCCAGTAGTACCGCGTGGGGGGACTATGGCTACACCTTC	CASSTAWGDYGYTF
TRBV13	TRBJ2-1	NA	NA	TGTGCCAGCAGCCCACCGGCCGACAGGTCCGTCCACAATGAGCAGTTCTTC	CASSPPADRSVHNEQFF
TRBV25-1	TRBJ1-5	NA	NA	TGTGCCAGCAGTCATCAGCCCCAGCATTTT	CASSHQPQHF
TRBV7-9	TRBJ2-3	NA	once	TGTGCCAGCAGCTTATCGTCCAGGGCAAATGAGCAGTATTTT	CASSLSSRANEQYF
TRBV6-6	TRBJ2-7	NA	NA	TGTGCCAGCGGTCACTGGGACACATCCTACGAGCAGTACTTC	CASGHWDTSYEQYF
TRBV9	TRBJ2-6	NA	many	TGTGCCAGCAGCGTAGATGGGGCATCTGGGGCCAACGTCCTGACTTTC	CASSVDGASGANVLTF
TRBV6-1	TRBJ2-5	TRBD2	NA	TGTGCCAGCATACTAGCGGATAAGAGCGGGACCCAGTACTTC	CASILADKSGTQYF
TRBV9	TRBJ2-3	NA	NA	TGTGCCAGCAGCGTAGGCCGGGACGGGGGAGAATTAAGCCGGAATACGCAGTATTTT	CASSVGRDGGELSRNTQYF
TRBV24-1	TRBJ1-2	NA	NA	TGTGCCACCAGCCCTGCGGCGGGGAGGAACTATGGCTACACCTTC	CATSPAAGRNYGYTF
TRBV19	TRBJ1-5	NA	many	TGTGCCACCCAAGTGAGGGGATACAATCAGCCCCAGCATTTT	CATQVRGYNQPQHF
TRBV19	TRBJ2-1	TRBD2	once	TGTGCCAGTAATAGCGGGGGCAATGAGCAGTTCTTC	CASNSGGNEQFF